This TCR beta chain comes out of a study of blood T cells in healthy people across ages. The authors ran a second PCR of roughly 7 to 11 cycles using a sample-barcoded 5' primer and a J-beta primer mix. Each of the samples gave a minimum of 2.5 million paired-end reads that contained CDR3. TCRdb independently ran MiXCR on the 5' RACE reads; one entry per CDR3 protein. In the table there are 1.5 million to 1.9 million distinct CDR3 sequences, 40% to 45% of which are singletons. Study observations and caveats: The unknown donor CMV status may have confounded expanded clonotype changes.

Germline assignment: CDR1 SEHNR and CDR2 FQNEAQ (reference sequence). Trimming took off 5 bases at V and 10 bases at J, with 8 bases between the two ends. CDR3 length: 10 residues. At least ten counts were recorded for this clonotype. Its cognate antigen is unknown. The study recruited healthy Caucasian donors from Russia who were aged roughly 6 to 95. This clonotype originated in a woman aged 18-29 years in good health. The specimen sequenced was blood. V usage is TRBV7-9 and J usage is TRBJ1-2; D unclear. CDR3 sequence: CASSMTDYTF. CDR3 coding DNA: TGTGCCAGCAGCATGACGGACTACACCTTC.